The subject of this entry is one T cell receptor beta chain. Its target is not known. Clones were sequenced by immunoSEQ multiplex PCR, and TCRdb holds only the in-frame ones, with some missing. The sample yields under 200,000 clones, 90% to 95% seen once. This specimen comes from a study of T cell responses to AZD1222 COVID-19 vaccine. Across the study: Second-dose schedules of about 4 or about 12 weeks were combined. Study outcomes and limitations: Baseline antibody screening turned up just a handful of seropositive AZD1222 recipients.

The CDR3 is 15 amino acids. Germline V gene lookup returns CDR1 SGHAT and CDR2 FQNNGV. V lost 2 bases, J lost 8 bases, and 18 bases lay in between. The sequences come from peripheral blood, collected on day 0 of AZD1222 vaccination. This chain connects TRBV11-2 to TRBJ1-2; possibly TRBD1 for D (6 bases). This sequence originates from an adult in good health. The CDR3 DNA follows: TGTGCCAGCAGCTTATCCAGGGGAGCGACGGGCGGCTACACCTTC. Translating it yields CASSLSRGATGGYTF.